This passage covers 20 T cell receptor beta chains from one sample sequenced in a study of cytomegalovirus exposure and HLA in healthy donors. With 60 Vbeta and 13 Jbeta primers, the PCR was carried out. Clones were sequenced by immunoSEQ multiplex PCR, and TCRdb holds only the in-frame ones, with some missing. The sample shows 100,000 to 150,000 clones, approximately 8.7% of them seen only once. The sequenced sample was PBMCs. Source of these receptors: a man in his forties in good health and CMV-seronegative.

This clone has just a few counts. At one of its ends the junction is not consistent with the germline gene, which may arise from a read error. The genes are TRBV5-1 and TRBJ2-1; TRBD2 matches 7 bases. The CDR3 spans 13 residues. Germline values: CDR1 SGHRS, CDR2 YFSETQ. The CDR3 sequence: CASKERGYIEQFF. The CDR3 bases are TGCGCCAGCAAGGAGCGGGGCTACATTGAGCAGTTCTTC.

This clone was observed a few times. The V gene is TRBV7-9, the J gene TRBJ2-1; 10 bases line up with TRBD2. Losses at the gene ends were 1 base for V and 8 bases for J; bases not matched to a gene: 8. Germline CDR1 and CDR2: SEHNR and FQNEAQ (reference sequence). This CDR3 region has 16 residues. The CDR3 here is CASSLELAGAWHEQFF. The CDR3 DNA is TGTGCCAGCAGCTTAGAGCTAGCGGGGGCATGGCATGAGCAGTTCTTC.

This clone has just a few counts. The gene calls are TRBV30 and TRBJ2-5; 8 nucleotides align to TRBD1. This CDR3 region has 15 residues. V lost 5 bases and J lost 4; bases outside the gene matches: 12. The germline V gene encodes CDR1 GTSNPN and CDR2 SVGIG (reference sequence). CDR3 nucleotides: TGTGCCTGGGGACTAATACAGGGGGTGGGAGAGACCCAGTACTTC. This gives the protein CAWGLIQGVGETQYF.

This clone was picked up a small number of times. Its ends do not fully match the called genes, so a read error is possible. This sequence joins TRBV14 and TRBJ1-2; TRBD1 aligns across 10 bases. The length of the CDR3 is 18 residues. Germline assignment: CDR1 SGHDN and CDR2 FVKESK. The CDR3 DNA reads TGTGCCAGCAGCCGAACCGACCGATTGGGACAGGGGAACTATGGTTACACCTTC. This translates into CASSRTDRLGQGNYGYTF.

The V gene is TRBV15, the J gene TRBJ2-3, with 9 bases fitting TRBD1. Germline CDR1 is LNHNV and CDR2 is YYDKDF (reference sequence). J gave up 3 bases and V 5 bases, and 6 bases lay outside the gene matches. The CDR3 spans 15 residues. CDR3 DNA sequence: TGTGCCACCAGCGCCCGGGACAGGGCTACAGATACGCAGTATTTT. Translating gives CATSARDRATDTQYF. The full variable domain, rest sourced from reference TRBV15 and TRBJ2-3, is DAMVIQNPRYQVTQFGKPVTLSCSQTLNHNVMYWYQQKSSQAPKLLFHYYDKDFNNEADTPDNFQSRRPNTSFCFLDIRSPGLGDTAMYLCATSARDRATDTQYFGPGTRLTVL.

This clone was counted between two and nine times. The genes are TRBV9 and TRBJ2-5, with TRBD2 identical over 12 bases. Germline V gives CDR1 SGDLS, CDR2 YYNGEE. V lost 2 bases, J lost 0 bases, and 2 bases stayed unmatched. The CDR3 runs to 16 residues. In nucleotides, the CDR3 is TGTGCCAGCAGCGTCACTAGCGGGGGGCACCAAGAGACCCAGTACTTC. Translation: CASSVTSGGHQETQYF. The complete variable domain, with remaining parts taken from reference TRBV9 and TRBJ2-5, reads DSGVTQTPKHLITATGQRVTLRCSPRSGDLSVYWYQQSLDQGLQFLIQYYNGEERAKGNILERFSAQQFPDLHSELNLSSLELGDSALYFCASSVTSGGHQETQYFGPGTRLLVL.

This clone was seen a few times. The chain carries TRBV11-2 and TRBJ1-1, with D perhaps TRBD1 (5 bases). The CDR3 runs 13 residues. In germline, CDR1 is SGHAT, CDR2 FQNNGV. V lost 0 bases, J lost 7 bases, and 9 bases lay in between. The CDR3 sequence: CASSLDTGREAFF. CDR3 nucleotides: TGTGCCAGCAGCTTAGATACAGGACGTGAAGCTTTCTTT.

This clone occurred many times. The chain has TRBV19 and TRBJ2-2; 8 bases match TRBD1. The V segment lost 10 bases and the J segment 7 bases; nucleotides outside the gene matches: 11. From germline, CDR1 is LNHDA and CDR2 SQIVND (reference sequence). CDR3 size: 14 residues. This CDR3 reads CATHQSGGSGELFF. CDR3 sequence (DNA): TGTGCCACACACCAATCAGGGGGCAGCGGGGAGCTGTTTTTT.

This clone has just a few counts. CDR3: CASSPAGAGNQPQHF. CDR3 in DNA: TGTGCCAGCAGTCCGGCAGGGGCAGGGAATCAGCCCCAGCATTTT. The genes are TRBV6-5 and TRBJ1-5, with TRBD1 as a possible D gene (6 bases). Trimming took off 5 bases at V and 4 bases at J, with 15 bases between the two ends. Germline lookup yields CDR1 MNHEY and CDR2 SVGAGI. The CDR3 has 15 residues.

This chain joins TRBV2 and TRBJ1-2, with 7 bases identical to TRBD1. V shed 7 bases and J 5 bases; nucleotides not matched to a gene: 16. Per the germline V gene, CDR1 is SNHLY and CDR2 is FYNNEI. The CDR3 has 16 residues. The CDR3 sequence is CASIPTTDRDLYGYTF. The DNA of the CDR3 is TGTGCCAGCATCCCCACGACAGACAGGGACTTGTATGGCTACACCTTC.

The J gene is TRBJ2-7, the V gene TRBV7-2; TRBD1 might be the D (5 bases). Per the germline V gene, CDR1 is SGHTA and CDR2 is FQGNSA. The V end lost 5 bases, the J end lost 7 bases, and 12 bases lay between the germline ends. This CDR3 has 12 residues. The CDR3 region is CASSPAKGEQYF. CDR3 in DNA: TGTGCCAGCAGCCCAGCTAAGGGGGAGCAGTACTTC.

This CDR3 is CARSLGASGATSTDTQYF. The CDR3 DNA follows: TGTGCCAGAAGCTTGGGGGCTAGCGGAGCCACTAGCACAGATACGCAGTATTTT. The chain employs TRBV5-3 and TRBJ2-3; TRBD2 agrees at 7 bases. TRBV5-3 belongs to the ORF category, with a function that is uncertain. V was pared by 0 bases and J by 0 bases, with 10 bases of the junction left unmatched. The CDR3 spans 18 residues.

This clone was detected a few times. The rearrangement uses TRBV18 and TRBJ1-5; TRBD1 matches 9 bases. V lost 3 bases to trimming and J lost 6 bases; unmatched junction nucleotides: 3. The CDR3 has 14 amino acids. Germline lookup yields CDR1 KGHSH and CDR2 LQKENI. DNA of the CDR3: TGTGCCAGCTCACCGGGACAGGGTATTCAGCCCCAGCATTTT. It is translated as CASSPGQGIQPQHF. Together with reference TRBV18 and TRBJ1-5, the CDR3 gives the full variable domain: NAGVMQNPRHLVRRRGQEARLRCSPMKGHSHVYWYRQLPEEGLKFMVYLQKENIIDESGMPKERFSAEFPKEGPSILRIQQVVRGDSAAYFCASSPGQGIQPQHFGDGTRLSIL.

This chain links TRBV11-2 with TRBJ2-3; D possibly corresponds to TRBD2 (5 bases). The CDR3 consists of 14 residues. Trimming left V 3 bases short and J 8 bases short, with 15 bases between. CDR1 is SGHAT and CDR2 is FQNNGV in the germline V gene. CDR3 amino acids: CASSLAPGAGTQYF. DNA of the CDR3: TGTGCCAGCAGCTTGGCCCCGGGCGCGGGTACGCAGTATTTT.

The chain is built from TRBV6-1 and TRBJ1-3, with D hard to call. The CDR3 has 13 amino acids. Germline CDR1 and CDR2: MNHNS and SASEGT. Trimming pared 2 bases from V and 2 bases from J, leaving 4 bases between. For the CDR3, the DNA is TGTGCCAGCAGTGAACAGGCTGGAAACACCATATATTTT. It encodes CASSEQAGNTIYF.

This clone was recorded a few times. The CDR3 DNA sequence: TGTGCCAGCAGCGTAGGGGGACAGAACTATGGCTACACCTTC. It yields the protein CASSVGGQNYGYTF. This chain uses TRBV9 with TRBJ1-2; 7 bases match TRBD1. From germline, CDR1 is SGDLS and CDR2 YYNGEE. After removal of 0 bases from V and 2 bases from J, the junction contained 1 base not matched to a gene. The CDR3 sequence is 14 residues long.

This clone appeared a few times. The chain employs TRBV18 and TRBJ2-3; 12 bases match TRBD2. CDR3 length equals 16 residues. CDR1 is KGHSH, CDR2 LQKENI, per germline. V was pared by 0 bases and J by 4 bases, with 2 bases of the junction left unmatched. The CDR3 sequence is CASSPPASGGADTQYF. CDR3 in DNA: TGTGCCAGCTCACCACCGGCTAGCGGGGGGGCAGATACGCAGTATTTT.

The rearrangement uses TRBV21-1 and TRBJ2-5; the tabulated D call, TRBD2, remains unverified against the DNA. TRBV21-1 is given as a pseudogene. This CDR3 region has 16 residues. CDR3 bases: TGTGCCAGCAGCAACCTGACTAGCGGGTGGCAAGAGACCCAGTACTTC. Translating gives CASSNLTSGWQETQYF.

This clone occurred a few times. This chain uses TRBV19 with TRBJ1-2, with 9 bases identical to TRBD1. J was trimmed by 3 bases and V by 7 bases; bases with no gene match: 9. The CDR3 is 15 residues long. The germline V gene has CDR1 LNHDA and CDR2 SQIVND (reference sequence). The CDR3 region has the DNA TGTGCCAGTACCCCCCTGGACAGGGGAGACTATGGCTACACCTTC. Its translation: CASTPLDRGDYGYTF.

The V call is TRBV9, the J call TRBJ1-2; tentative D call: TRBD1 (6 bases). The CDR3 length is 15 residues. Between the trimmed V and J ends, which lost 0 bases and 3 bases, there was a span of 12 bases. Germline V gene lookup returns CDR1 SGDLS and CDR2 YYNGEE. In DNA form, the CDR3 reads TGTGCCAGCAGCGTAGAGGGGGGGCCAGACTATGGCTACACCTTC. Its protein is CASSVEGGPDYGYTF.